The 9 T cell receptor beta chains presented below share a single source sample, sequenced in a study of CD8+ T cells in alopecia areata. cDNA serving as the sequencing template came from extracted, reverse transcribed RNA. Data came from immunoSEQ multiplex PCR; TCRdb stores just in-frame clones and leaves some out. The sample yields roughly 120,000 clones, 35% to 45% seen once. The sequenced sample was CD4+ T cells sorted from blood. These receptors came from a human donor with alopecia areata.

The chain recombines TRBV7-2 with TRBJ2-7; D gene uncertain. Germline loops: CDR1 SGHTA, CDR2 FQGNSA. The CDR3 length is 11 residues. Between the trimmed V and J ends, which lost 4 bases and 5 bases, there was a span of 6 bases. In nucleotides, the CDR3 is TGTGCCAGCAGCTGGACGAACGAGCAGTACTTC. Translating it yields CASSWTNEQYF.

V usage is TRBV4-1 and J usage is TRBJ2-2; D is possibly TRBD1 (5 bases). From germline, CDR1 is MGHRA and CDR2 YSYEKL. This CDR3 has 19 amino acids. The V gene lost 0 bases and the J gene lost 4 bases, with 21 bases spanning the gap. Written as DNA, the CDR3 is TGCGCCAGCAGCCAAGAAGTTTTTCTGACAAGCAGGGTCACCGGGGAGCTGTTTTTT. It is translated as CASSQEVFLTSRVTGELFF.

This clone has ten or more counts. Within the sample, other DNA sequences also encode this same CDR3. V usage is TRBV7-2 and J usage is TRBJ2-7; D is ambiguous. The germline gives CDR1 SGHTA, CDR2 FQGNSA. V was shortened by 3 bases and J by 3 bases, with 3 bases between the two germline ends. This CDR3 is 11 amino acids long. In DNA form, the CDR3 reads TGTGCCAGCAGCTTCCTCTACGAGCAGTACTTC. Residues: CASSFLYEQYF.

This clone was detected a few times. The chain uses TRBV7-2 and TRBJ2-3; D unclear. V was cut by 7 bases and J by 3 bases, with 14 bases left in between. Looked up from germline, CDR1 is SGHTA and CDR2 is FQGNSA. The CDR3 consists of 14 residues. CDR3 in amino acids: CASNQNRATDTQYF. CDR3 DNA: TGTGCCAGCAACCAAAACAGAGCTACAGATACGCAGTATTTT.

This chain connects TRBV29-1 to TRBJ2-6; D is uncertain. The CDR3 is made up of 11 amino acids. Between the trimmed V and J ends, which lost 2 bases and 13 bases, there was a span of 9 bases. Germline loops: CDR1 SQVTM, CDR2 ANQGSEA. CDR3 nucleotides: TGCAGCGTTGAAAGCCGCGGAGTCCTGACTTTC. Translated: CSVESRGVLTF.

J is TRBJ2-2 and V is TRBV7-2; D possibly corresponds to TRBD2 (7 bases). Germline-derived CDR1 and CDR2 are SGHTA and FQGNSA. The V end was cut by 4 bases, the J end by 6 bases, with 15 bases between. This CDR3 has 15 residues. The CDR3 loop reads CASSSDRGGSGELFF. CDR3 bases: TGTGCCAGCAGCTCCGATAGGGGGGGCTCCGGGGAGCTGTTTTTT.

V usage is TRBV6-5 and J usage is TRBJ2-1; maybe TRBD2 (5 bases). Trimming stripped 0 bases from V and 12 bases from J, with 21 bases between. In germline, CDR1 is MNHEY, CDR2 SVGAGI. The CDR3 loop spans 16 amino acids. The CDR3 sequence: CASSYSTAAAGNRQFF. The CDR3 DNA reads TGTGCCAGCAGTTACTCGACGGCAGCCGCCGGGAATCGGCAGTTCTTC.

The V call is TRBV7-2, the J call TRBJ2-2; D call uncertain. In germline, CDR1 is SGHTA, CDR2 FQGNSA. Trimming left V 5 bases short and J 5 bases short, with 12 bases between. The length of the CDR3 is 14 residues. The CDR3 is CASSPAPRTGELFF. The CDR3 coding sequence is TGTGCCAGCAGCCCTGCCCCAAGGACCGGGGAGCTGTTTTTT.

This chain links TRBV4-2 with TRBJ1-1; 8 bases agree with TRBD1. Germline assignment: CDR1 LGHNA and CDR2 YNFKEQ. CDR3 length equals 14 residues. V was pared by 4 bases and J by 5 bases, with 6 bases of the junction left unmatched. Written as DNA, the CDR3 is TGTGCCAGCAGCCTGGACAGGGTCGGGACTGAAGCTTTCTTT. Translated, it gives CASSLDRVGTEAFF.